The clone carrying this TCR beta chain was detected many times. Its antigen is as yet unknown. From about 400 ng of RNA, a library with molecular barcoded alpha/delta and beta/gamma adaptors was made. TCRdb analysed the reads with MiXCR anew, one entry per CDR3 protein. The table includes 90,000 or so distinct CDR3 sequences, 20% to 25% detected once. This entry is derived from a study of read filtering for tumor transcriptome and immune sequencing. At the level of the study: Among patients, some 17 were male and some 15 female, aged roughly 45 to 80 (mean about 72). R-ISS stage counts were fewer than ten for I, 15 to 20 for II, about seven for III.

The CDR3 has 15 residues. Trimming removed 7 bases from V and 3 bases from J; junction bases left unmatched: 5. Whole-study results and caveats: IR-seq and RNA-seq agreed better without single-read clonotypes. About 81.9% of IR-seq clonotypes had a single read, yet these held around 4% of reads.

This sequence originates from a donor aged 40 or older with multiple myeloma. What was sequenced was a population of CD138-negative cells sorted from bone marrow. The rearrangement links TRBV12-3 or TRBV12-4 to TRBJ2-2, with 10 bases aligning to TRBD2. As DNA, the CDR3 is TGTGCCAGCACCCTTAGCGGGGGGCACACCGGGGAGCTGTTTTTT. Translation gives CASTLSGGHTGELFF.